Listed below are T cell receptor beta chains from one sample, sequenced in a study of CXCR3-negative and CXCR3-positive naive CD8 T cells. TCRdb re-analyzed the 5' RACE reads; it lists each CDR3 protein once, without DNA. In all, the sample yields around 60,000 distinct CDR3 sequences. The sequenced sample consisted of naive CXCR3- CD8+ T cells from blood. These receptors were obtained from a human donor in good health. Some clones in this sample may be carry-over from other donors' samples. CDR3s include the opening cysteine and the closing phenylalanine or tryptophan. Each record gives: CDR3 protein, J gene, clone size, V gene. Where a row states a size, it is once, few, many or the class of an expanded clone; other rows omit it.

CASSLGPQETQYF,TRBJ2-5,medium-sized,TRBV7-3
CSGGLAGGLNEQFF,TRBJ2-1,NA,TRBV20-1
CASSLSGNSGNTIYF,TRBJ1-3,NA,TRBV9
CASSQDRVVHTGELFF,TRBJ2-2,NA,TRBV4-3
CASYQEGGTLQETQYF,TRBJ2-5,NA,TRBV5-1
CASSNPPSGAYNEQFF,TRBJ2-1,NA,TRBV12-3/TRBV12-4
CASSTPGDQPQHF,TRBJ1-5,NA,TRBV7-2
CASSLDKGANEQYF,TRBJ2-7,NA,TRBV7-8
CASSHGLAGGPFYNEQFF,TRBJ2-1,NA,TRBV13
CASSPGREPPEAFF,TRBJ1-1,NA,TRBV4-2
CASRPMDHRNNEQFF,TRBJ2-1,NA,TRBV12-3/TRBV12-4
CASSLWSSGDNEQFF,TRBJ2-1,NA,TRBV27
CASSSPHTGGYEQYF,TRBJ2-7,NA,TRBV21-1
CASRPGQWVGETQYF,TRBJ2-5,NA,TRBV6-5
CASSQSMDNEQFF,TRBJ2-1,medium-sized,TRBV23-1
CASSSVPGQSTDTQYF,TRBJ2-3,NA,TRBV5-5
CASSQDGNLYNEQFF,TRBJ2-1,NA,TRBV4-3
CASSLRAKPYEQYF,TRBJ2-7,NA,TRBV7-9
CAISDVAGGNGQFF,TRBJ2-1,NA,TRBV10-3
CASSQDPLAGGPLYGTDTQYF,TRBJ2-3,NA,TRBV3-1
CASSQDTGREQYF,TRBJ2-7,NA,TRBV4-3
CASSNPGPNSYGYTF,TRBJ1-2,NA,TRBV28
CASSQESGAENIQYF,TRBJ2-4,medium-sized,TRBV4-2
CAISAHEESSYNEQFF,TRBJ2-1,NA,TRBV10-3
CASSASGEKAEQYF,TRBJ2-7,NA,TRBV7-6
CSVEYSGRSGELFF,TRBJ2-2,NA,TRBV29-1
CSARDRGNTEAFF,TRBJ1-1,NA,TRBV20-1
CASSLEAGGPVDTQYF,TRBJ2-3,NA,TRBV7-3
CSVEGWRGEQYF,TRBJ2-7,NA,TRBV29-1
CSAGPTDTQYF,TRBJ2-3,NA,TRBV29-1
CASSYPSERGQETQYF,TRBJ2-5,NA,TRBV6-6
CASSYSDSNTIYF,TRBJ1-3,NA,TRBV6-5
CASSLLAGGRETQYF,TRBJ2-5,NA,TRBV7-3
CATRAGTHQETQYF,TRBJ2-5,NA,TRBV15
CTSSQITGFHEQYF,TRBJ2-7,NA,TRBV7-9
CASSQEGAGGNYEQYF,TRBJ2-7,NA,TRBV4-3
CASSLACEQYF,TRBJ2-7,NA,TRBV7-2
CASSALGQGVGYTF,TRBJ1-2,NA,TRBV9
CSARGYWETETQYF,TRBJ2-5,NA,TRBV20-1
CSVRGGTSYEQYF,TRBJ2-7,NA,TRBV29-1
CASSFVLNQPQHF,TRBJ1-5,NA,TRBV12-3/TRBV12-4
CASSLLASYGYTF,TRBJ1-2,NA,TRBV12-3/TRBV12-4
CASSWDSFSSGANVLTF,TRBJ2-6,NA,TRBV14
CASSPTSGGAVNEQFF,TRBJ2-1,NA,TRBV18
CASSLAPQGYEQYF,TRBJ2-7,NA,TRBV12-3/TRBV12-4
CASSMGQGLVYEQYF,TRBJ2-7,NA,TRBV19
CASSTGPSLGTEAFF,TRBJ1-1,NA,TRBV6-5
CASRAAGGSAETQYF,TRBJ2-5,NA,TRBV19
CSVLEGWDTEAFF,TRBJ1-1,NA,TRBV29-1
CSAKGSSSYEQYF,TRBJ2-7,NA,TRBV20-1
CASSAETGSTDTQYF,TRBJ2-3,NA,TRBV2